This entry concerns a single TCR beta chain. The record originates from a study of shared clonotypes between healthy human individuals. Study as a whole: Each donor had three CD4 naive, three CD4 memory, two CD8 naive and one CD8 memory plate.

At the deep level, the assay was run. Assay: immunoSEQ multiplex PCR; the TCRdb copy retains only in-frame clones and omits some. This table holds roughly 1.5 million clones, nearly 99% found once. Germline CDR1 and CDR2: SGHTA and FQGTGA. Trimming removed 2 bases at V and 4 bases at J, with 7 bases between. This CDR3 contains 13 residues. This TCR was recovered from a man aged 25 to 40 in good health. J is TRBJ2-3 and V is TRBV7-3; D is unresolved. Sequenced: naive CD4+ T cells sorted from blood. Sample subset: CD45RA+ positively selected. CDR3: CASSLLGPDTQYF. The CDR3 nucleotides are TGTGCCAGCAGCTTACTCGGGCCAGATACGCAGTATTTT. The entire variable domain, with the rest obtained from reference TRBV7-3 and TRBJ2-3, is as follows: GAGVSQTPSNKVTEKGKYVELRCDPISGHTALYWYRQSLGQGPEFLIYFQGTGAADDSGLPNDRFFAVRPEGSVSTLKIQRTERGDSAVYLCASSLLGPDTQYFGPGTRLTVL.